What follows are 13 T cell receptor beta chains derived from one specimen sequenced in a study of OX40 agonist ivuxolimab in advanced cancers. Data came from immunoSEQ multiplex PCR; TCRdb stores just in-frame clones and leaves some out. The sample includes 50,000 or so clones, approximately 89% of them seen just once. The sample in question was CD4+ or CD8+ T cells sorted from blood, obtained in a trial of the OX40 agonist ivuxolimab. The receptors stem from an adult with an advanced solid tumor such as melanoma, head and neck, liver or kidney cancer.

CDR3: CASSLVSTAYGYTF. In DNA, the CDR3 is TGTGCCAGCAGCTTAGTTTCGACAGCCTATGGCTACACCTTC. The V and J genes are TRBV7-9 and TRBJ1-2; D is perhaps TRBD1 (5 bases). Trimming took off 1 base at V and 4 bases at J, with 10 bases between the two ends. The CDR3 totals 14 residues. Germline CDR1 and CDR2: SEHNR and FQNEAQ (reference sequence).

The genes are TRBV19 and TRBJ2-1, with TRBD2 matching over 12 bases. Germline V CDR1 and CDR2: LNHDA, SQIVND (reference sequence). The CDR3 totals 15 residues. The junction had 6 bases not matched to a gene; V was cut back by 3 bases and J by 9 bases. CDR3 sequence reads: CASSITTSGSFEQFF. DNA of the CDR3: TGTGCCAGTAGTATCACGACTAGCGGGAGTTTTGAGCAGTTCTTC. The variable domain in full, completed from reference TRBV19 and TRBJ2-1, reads DGGITQSPKYLFRKEGQNVTLSCEQNLNHDAMYWYRQDPGQGLRLIYYSQIVNDFQKGDIAEGYSVSREKKESFPLTVTSAQKNPTAFYLCASSITTSGSFEQFFGPGTRLTVL.

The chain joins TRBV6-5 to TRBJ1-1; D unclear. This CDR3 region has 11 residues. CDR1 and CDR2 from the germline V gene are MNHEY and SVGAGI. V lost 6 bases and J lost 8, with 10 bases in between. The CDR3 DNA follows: TGTGCCAGCAGCCGGTTGGGAGAAGCTTTCTTT. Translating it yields CASSRLGEAFF.

The CDR3 spells CAISPHTGRTQYF. As DNA, the CDR3 is TGTGCCATCAGTCCCCACACGGGGAGAACCCAGTACTTC. The J gene is TRBJ2-5, the V gene TRBV10-3; weak D call: TRBD2 (5 bases). Trimming stripped 5 bases from V and 8 bases from J, with 15 bases between. This CDR3 has 13 residues. CDR1 is ENHRY and CDR2 is SYGVKD in the germline V gene.

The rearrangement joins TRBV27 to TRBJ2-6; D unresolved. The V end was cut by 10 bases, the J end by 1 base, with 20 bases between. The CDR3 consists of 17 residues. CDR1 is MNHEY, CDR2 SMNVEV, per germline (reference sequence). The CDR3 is CATTLKYRLSGANVLTF. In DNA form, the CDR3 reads TGTGCCACTACCCTGAAGTATAGGCTTTCTGGGGCCAACGTCCTGACTTTC.

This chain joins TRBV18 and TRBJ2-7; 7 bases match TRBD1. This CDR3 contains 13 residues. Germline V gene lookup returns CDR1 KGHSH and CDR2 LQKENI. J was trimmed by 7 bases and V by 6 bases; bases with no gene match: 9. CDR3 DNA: TGTGCCAGCTCCACGATATACAGGGGTGAGCAGTACTTC. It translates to CASSTIYRGEQYF.

The CDR3 DNA reads TGTGCCAGCTCACGTGGACAGGGGTCCTACGAGCAGTACTTC. Translating it yields CASSRGQGSYEQYF. This chain joins TRBV18 and TRBJ2-7, with TRBD1 matching over 9 bases. Per the germline V gene, CDR1 is KGHSH and CDR2 is LQKENI. This CDR3 spans 14 amino acids. Trimming cost V 4 bases and J 1 base; bases outside gene matches: 2.

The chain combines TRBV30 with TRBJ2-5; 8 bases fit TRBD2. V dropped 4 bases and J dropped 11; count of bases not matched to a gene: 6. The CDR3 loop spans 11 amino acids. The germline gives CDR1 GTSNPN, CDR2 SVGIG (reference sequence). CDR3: CAWNSGGEQYF. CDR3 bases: TGTGCCTGGAACTCCGGGGGGGAGCAGTACTTC.

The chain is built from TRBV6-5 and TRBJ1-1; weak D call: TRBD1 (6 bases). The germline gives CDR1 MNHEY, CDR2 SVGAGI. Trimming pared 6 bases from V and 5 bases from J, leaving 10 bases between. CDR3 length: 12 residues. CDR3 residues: CASSRQGTEAFF. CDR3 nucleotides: TGTGCCAGCAGCCGTCAGGGGACTGAAGCTTTCTTT.

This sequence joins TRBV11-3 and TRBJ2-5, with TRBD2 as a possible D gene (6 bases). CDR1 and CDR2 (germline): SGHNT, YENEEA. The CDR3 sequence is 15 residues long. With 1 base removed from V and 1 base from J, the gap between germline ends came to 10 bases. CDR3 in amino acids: CASSLGGGSQETQYF. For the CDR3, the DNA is TGTGCCAGCAGCTTAGGCGGAGGGAGCCAAGAGACCCAGTACTTC.

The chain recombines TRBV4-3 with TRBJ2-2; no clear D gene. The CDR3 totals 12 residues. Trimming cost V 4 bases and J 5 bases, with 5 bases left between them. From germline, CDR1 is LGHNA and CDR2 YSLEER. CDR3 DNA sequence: TGCGCCAGCAGCCTCGGGACCGGGGAGCTGTTTTTT. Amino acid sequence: CASSLGTGELFF.

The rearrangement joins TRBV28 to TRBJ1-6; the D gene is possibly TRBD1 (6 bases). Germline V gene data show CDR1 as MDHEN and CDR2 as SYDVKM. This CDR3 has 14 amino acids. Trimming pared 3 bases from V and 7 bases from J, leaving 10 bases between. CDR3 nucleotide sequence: TGTGCCAGCAGTTTGGACAGTACGAATTCACCCCTCCACTTT. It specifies CASSLDSTNSPLHF.

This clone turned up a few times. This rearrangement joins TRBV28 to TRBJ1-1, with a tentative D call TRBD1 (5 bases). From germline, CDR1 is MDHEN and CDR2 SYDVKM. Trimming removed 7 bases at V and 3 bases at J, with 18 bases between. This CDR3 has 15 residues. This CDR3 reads CASTLFGAVDTEAFF. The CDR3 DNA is TGTGCCAGCACCCTTTTTGGGGCTGTGGACACTGAAGCTTTCTTT.